This TCR beta chain originates from a study of T cell responses to AZD1222 COVID-19 vaccine. General study findings and limits: Among spike-specific TCRs, nearly half reportedly target unmutated variant regions. Repertoire sampling was restricted to post-peak T cell response timepoints. The CD4 TCRs associated with vaccination extended across spike and predominated at 160-218 and 743-854. A rise in Spike-specific TCR breadth and depth followed two AZD1222 doses.

Germline values: CDR1 SGHRS, CDR2 YFSETQ. This CDR3 comprises 14 residues. Trimming removed 0 bases from V and 1 base from J, with 7 bases in between. Data came from immunoSEQ multiplex PCR; TCRdb stores just in-frame clones and leaves some out. The sample carries over 150,000 clones, approximately 92% recorded once. Points on this clone: The antigen remains undetermined.

The source is an adult who received the MenACWY meningococcal vaccine as a control. The sample here was peripheral blood, taken 28 days after the second dose of the MenACWY control vaccine. This chain links TRBV5-1 with TRBJ1-1; D not certain. The CDR3 protein is CASSLAQQNTEAFF. In DNA form, the CDR3 reads TGCGCCAGCAGCTTGGCTCAGCAGAACACTGAAGCTTTCTTT.